There are many counts of the clone carrying this T cell receptor beta chain. Antigen: not known. This CDR3 spans 17 amino acids. The V end was cut by 5 bases, the J end by 0 bases, with 19 bases between. A second 7 to 11 cycle PCR used barcoded and J-beta primers. A template-switch adaptor containing 12 random nucleotides labeled each cDNA molecule. Via MiXCR, TCRdb re-called the 5' RACE reads, giving one row per CDR3 protein. This table holds about 930,000 distinct CDR3 sequences, 25% to 35% found once. The data are from a study of blood T cells in healthy people across ages. Study-level findings and limits: Naive T cell percentage and TCR beta diversity correlated strongly.

The sample was also linked to a second study, of T cells of mothers and their children. Turning to that study: RNA was extracted, and all of it went into cDNA synthesis at roughly 1.6 ug per 15 ul.

This receptor was obtained from a woman aged 40 to 55 in good health. The sequenced sample consisted of blood. The rearrangement joins TRBV12-3 or TRBV12-4 to TRBJ1-1; maybe TRBD1 (5 bases). CDR3 bases: TGTGCCAGCAGTACTACAGGATATTGGGGGATGAACACTGAAGCTTTCTTT. Translation: CASSTTGYWGMNTEAFF.